Presented here are 2 T cell receptor beta chains from one specimen sequenced in a study of response to subunit inactivated influenza vaccine. TCRdb re-called the RT-PCR reads through MiXCR, storing one row per CDR3 protein. The table has 250,000 to 350,000 distinct CDR3 sequences, roughly 20% seen once. The sequences come from PBMCs from blood, collected about 19 months after vaccination. All receptors come from a man between 50 and 75 years old who received an inactivated influenza vaccine.

This clonotype has more than one count but fewer than ten. The genes are TRBV4-2 and TRBJ1-3; D unresolved. Germline values: CDR1 LGHNA, CDR2 YNFKEQ. Trimming stripped 0 bases from V and 0 bases from J, with 12 bases between. CDR3 length equals 17 residues. CDR3 region: CASSQDLRRASGNTIYF. CDR3 sequence (DNA): TGTGCCAGCAGCCAAGACCTCAGGAGAGCCTCTGGAAACACCATATATTTT.

This clonotype was seen more than once but under ten times. The chain uses TRBV12-3 or TRBV12-4 and TRBJ2-7; 8 bases agree with TRBD2. The length of the CDR3 is 13 residues. Unmatched junction bases numbered 7, after V lost 5 bases and J lost 7 bases. CDR3: CASSRAGAMEQYF. DNA for the CDR3: TGTGCCAGCAGTCGAGCGGGAGCAATGGAGCAGTACTTC.